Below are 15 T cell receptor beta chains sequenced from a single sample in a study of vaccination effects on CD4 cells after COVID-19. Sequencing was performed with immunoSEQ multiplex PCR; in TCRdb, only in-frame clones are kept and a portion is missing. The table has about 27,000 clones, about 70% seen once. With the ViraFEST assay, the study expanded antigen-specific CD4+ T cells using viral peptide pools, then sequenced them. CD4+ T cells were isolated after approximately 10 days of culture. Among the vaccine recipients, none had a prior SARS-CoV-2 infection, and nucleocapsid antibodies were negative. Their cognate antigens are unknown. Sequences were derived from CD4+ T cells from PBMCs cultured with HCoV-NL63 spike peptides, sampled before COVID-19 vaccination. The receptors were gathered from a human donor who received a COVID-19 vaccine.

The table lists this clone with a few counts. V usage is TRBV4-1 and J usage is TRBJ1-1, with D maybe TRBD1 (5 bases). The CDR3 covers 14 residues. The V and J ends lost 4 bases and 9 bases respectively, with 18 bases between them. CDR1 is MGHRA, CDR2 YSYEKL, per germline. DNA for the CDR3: TGCGCCAGCAGCCGTCTCTCTCCCGGGACGCAAGCTTTCTTT. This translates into CASSRLSPGTQAFF.

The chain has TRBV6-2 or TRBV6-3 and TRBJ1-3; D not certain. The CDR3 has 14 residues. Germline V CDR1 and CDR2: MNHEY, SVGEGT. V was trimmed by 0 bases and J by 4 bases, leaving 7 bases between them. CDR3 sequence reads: CASSYSGFGNTIYF. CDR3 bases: TGTGCCAGCAGTTACTCAGGGTTCGGAAACACCATATATTTT.

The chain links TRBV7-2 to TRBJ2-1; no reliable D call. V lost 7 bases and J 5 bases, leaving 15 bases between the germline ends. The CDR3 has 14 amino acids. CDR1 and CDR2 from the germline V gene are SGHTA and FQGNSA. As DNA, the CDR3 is TGTGCCAGCACCTCCCGGACCCTAAACAATGAGCAGTTCTTC. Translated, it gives CASTSRTLNNEQFF.

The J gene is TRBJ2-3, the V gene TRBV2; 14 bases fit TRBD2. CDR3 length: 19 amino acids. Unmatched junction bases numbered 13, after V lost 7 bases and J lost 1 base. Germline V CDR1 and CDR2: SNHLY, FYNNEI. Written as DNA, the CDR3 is TGTGCCAGCAAGAGACCGGGACTAGCGGGAGTGAGGGGCACAGATACGCAGTATTTT. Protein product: CASKRPGLAGVRGTDTQYF.

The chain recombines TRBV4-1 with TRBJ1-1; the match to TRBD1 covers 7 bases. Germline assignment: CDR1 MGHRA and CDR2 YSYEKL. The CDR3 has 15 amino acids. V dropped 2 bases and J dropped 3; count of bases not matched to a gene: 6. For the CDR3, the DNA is TGCGCCAGCAGCCAACGGAGGGGGCCGGACACTGAAGCTTTCTTT. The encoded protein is CASSQRRGPDTEAFF.

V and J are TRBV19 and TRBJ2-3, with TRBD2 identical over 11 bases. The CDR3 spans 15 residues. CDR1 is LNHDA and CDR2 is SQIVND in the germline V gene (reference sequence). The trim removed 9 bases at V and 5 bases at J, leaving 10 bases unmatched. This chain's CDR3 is CASRGLAGGEDTQYF. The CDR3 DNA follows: TGTGCCAGCAGGGGGCTAGCGGGGGGAGAAGATACGCAGTATTTT.

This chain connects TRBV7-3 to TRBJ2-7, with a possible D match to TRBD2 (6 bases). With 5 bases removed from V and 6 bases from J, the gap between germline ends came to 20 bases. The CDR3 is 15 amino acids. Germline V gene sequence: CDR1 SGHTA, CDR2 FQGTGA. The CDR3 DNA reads TGTGCCAGCAGCCCCCGGGCGGGGAGAGCTACCGAGCAGTACTTC. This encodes CASSPRAGRATEQYF.

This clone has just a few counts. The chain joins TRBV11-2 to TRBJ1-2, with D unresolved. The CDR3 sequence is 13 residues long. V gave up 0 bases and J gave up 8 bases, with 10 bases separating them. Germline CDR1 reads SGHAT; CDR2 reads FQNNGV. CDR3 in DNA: TGTGCCAGCAGCTTAGAGGCATCTTCGGGCTACACCTTC. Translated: CASSLEASSGYTF.

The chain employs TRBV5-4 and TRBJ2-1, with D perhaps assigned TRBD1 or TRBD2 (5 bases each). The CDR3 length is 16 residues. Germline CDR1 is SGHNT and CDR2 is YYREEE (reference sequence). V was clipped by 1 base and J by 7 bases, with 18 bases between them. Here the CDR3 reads CASSLQGVGARNEQFF. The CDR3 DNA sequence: TGTGCCAGCAGCTTGCAGGGAGTCGGGGCGCGGAATGAGCAGTTCTTC. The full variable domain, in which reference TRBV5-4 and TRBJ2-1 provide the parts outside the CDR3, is ETGVTQSPTHLIKTRGQQVTLRCSSQSGHNTVSWYQQALGQGPQFIFQYYREEENGRGNFPPRFSGLQFPNYSSELNVNALELDDSALYLCASSLQGVGARNEQFFGPGTRLTVL.

Here the CDR3 DNA reads TGTGCCAGCAGCTTAGGGACAAGCAATGAGCAGTTCTTC. Protein sequence: CASSLGTSNEQFF. The chain links TRBV11-3 to TRBJ2-1, with a weak D call TRBD1 (5 bases). CDR3 length equals 13 residues. V lost 1 base, J lost 6 bases, and 7 bases lay in between. Per germline, CDR1 SGHNT and CDR2 YENEEA. Full variable domain (rest looked up from reference TRBV11-3 and TRBJ2-1): EAGVVQSPRYKIIEKKQPVAFWCNPISGHNTLYWYLQNLGQGPELLIRYENEEAVDDSQLPKDRFSAERLKGVDSTLKIQPAELGDSAVYLCASSLGTSNEQFFGPGTRLTVL.

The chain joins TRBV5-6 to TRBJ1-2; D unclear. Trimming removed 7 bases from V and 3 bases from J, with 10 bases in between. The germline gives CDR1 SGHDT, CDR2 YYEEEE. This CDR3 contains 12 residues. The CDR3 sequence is CASARLDYGYTF. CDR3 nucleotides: TGTGCCAGCGCCCGCCTCGACTATGGCTACACCTTC.

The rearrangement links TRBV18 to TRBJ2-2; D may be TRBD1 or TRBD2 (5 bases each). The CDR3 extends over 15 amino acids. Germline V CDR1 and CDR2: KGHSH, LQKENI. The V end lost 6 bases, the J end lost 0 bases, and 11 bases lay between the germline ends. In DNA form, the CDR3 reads TGTGCCAGCTCCCCCGGGACCGCGAACACCGGGGAGCTGTTTTTT. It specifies CASSPGTANTGELFF.

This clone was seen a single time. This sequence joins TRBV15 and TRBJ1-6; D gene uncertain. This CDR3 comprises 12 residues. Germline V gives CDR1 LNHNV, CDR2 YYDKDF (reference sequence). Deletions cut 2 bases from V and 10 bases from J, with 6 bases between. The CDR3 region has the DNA TGTGCCACCAGCAGATCGGGCTCACCCCTCCACTTT. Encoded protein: CATSRSGSPLHF.

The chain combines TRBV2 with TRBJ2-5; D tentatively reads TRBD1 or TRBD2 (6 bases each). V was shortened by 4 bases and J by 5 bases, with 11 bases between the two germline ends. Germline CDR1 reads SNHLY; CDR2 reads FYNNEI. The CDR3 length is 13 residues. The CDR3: CASSGGAGETQYF. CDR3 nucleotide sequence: TGTGCCAGCAGTGGGGGGGCAGGGGAGACCCAGTACTTC.

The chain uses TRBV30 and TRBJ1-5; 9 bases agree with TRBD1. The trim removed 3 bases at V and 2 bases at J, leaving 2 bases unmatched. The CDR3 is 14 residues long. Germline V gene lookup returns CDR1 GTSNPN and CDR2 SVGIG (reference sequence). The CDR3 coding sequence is TGTGCCTGGAGCAGGACAGGGGGCAATCAGCCCCAGCATTTT. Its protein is CAWSRTGGNQPQHF.